Listed here are 29 T cell receptor beta chains from one sample, sequenced in a study of shared clonotypes between healthy human individuals. TCRdb's table, derived via immunoSEQ multiplex PCR, lists solely in-frame clones and lacks some. The sample consists of over a million clones, 98% to 99% of them appearing once. The sequencing input was naive CD4+ T cells sorted from blood. Subset of the sample: CD45RA+ positively selected. The source is a man aged 30-40 years in good health.

The chain has TRBV6-1 and TRBJ1-4; the D gene is possibly TRBD1 (6 bases). CDR1 and CDR2 (germline): MNHNS, SASEGT. The V end lost 8 bases, the J end lost 6 bases, and 16 bases lay between the germline ends. The length of the CDR3 is 14 residues. DNA of the CDR3: TGTGCCAGCGCCCTGCAGGGGACTTATGAAAAACTGTTTTTT. This codes for CASALQGTYEKLFF.

V gene TRBV5-1 combines with J gene TRBJ2-2; TRBD2 is a possible D gene (5 bases). The V end was cut by 0 bases, the J end by 1 base, with 13 bases between. The CDR3 length is 17 residues. In germline, CDR1 is SGHRS, CDR2 YFSETQ. CDR3 bases: TGCGCCAGCAGCTTGGGGCCGTCCCGGGAGAACACCGGGGAGCTGTTTTTT. Its translation: CASSLGPSRENTGELFF.

The chain links TRBV5-1 to TRBJ1-2; 8 bases line up with TRBD1. The CDR3 contains 12 residues. CDR1 SGHRS and CDR2 YFSETQ come from the germline V gene. The V segment lost 3 bases and the J segment 7 bases; nucleotides outside the gene matches: 2. The CDR3 region has the DNA TGCGCCAGCAGCTCTCAGGGGGCTGGCTACACCTTC. Its protein is CASSSQGAGYTF.

The chain is built from TRBV9 and TRBJ2-5; maybe TRBD2 (6 bases). The CDR3 has 13 residues. V was trimmed by 3 bases and J by 5 bases, leaving 11 bases between them. CDR1 and CDR2 (germline): SGDLS, YYNGEE. CDR3 region: CASSAGVSETQYF. The CDR3 DNA is TGTGCCAGCAGCGCGGGAGTTTCGGAGACCCAGTACTTC.

With regard to this clone: The sample holds other DNA sequences that translate to the same CDR3. This chain joins TRBV18 and TRBJ1-5; possible D gene TRBD1, 5 bases. CDR1 KGHSH and CDR2 LQKENI come from the germline V gene. Trimming removed 3 bases from V and 4 bases from J, with 13 bases in between. The CDR3 is 15 residues long. The CDR3 nucleotides read TGTGCCAGCTCACCTCTCCAGGGTCCTAATCAGCCCCAGCATTTT. Translating gives CASSPLQGPNQPQHF.

The CDR3 loop is CASRRSGTSYEQYF. The CDR3 bases are TGTGCCAGCAGACGTTCCGGGACATCTTACGAGCAGTACTTC. This chain connects TRBV28 to TRBJ2-7; possible D gene TRBD1, 6 bases. Deletions cut 6 bases from V and 4 bases from J, with 16 bases between. The germline V gene has CDR1 MDHEN and CDR2 SYDVKM. This CDR3 comprises 14 residues.

V is TRBV5-1 and J is TRBJ2-3, with 9 bases identical to TRBD2. Germline loops: CDR1 SGHRS, CDR2 YFSETQ. The CDR3 consists of 17 residues. With V trimmed by 0 bases and J by 4 bases, 9 bases remained unmatched. CDR3 in amino acids: CASSLEALAGFSDTQYF. Here the CDR3 DNA reads TGCGCCAGCAGCTTGGAGGCCCTAGCGGGATTCTCAGATACGCAGTATTTT.

This chain connects TRBV9 to TRBJ2-6; D gene uncertain. Germline loops: CDR1 SGDLS, CDR2 YYNGEE. The V and J ends lost 3 bases and 0 bases respectively, with 7 bases between them. The CDR3 runs 15 residues. CDR3 DNA sequence: TGTGCCAGCAGCGGACCGTTCTCTGGGGCCAACGTCCTGACTTTC. This codes for CASSGPFSGANVLTF. Complete variable domain (other parts from reference TRBV9 and TRBJ2-6): DSGVTQTPKHLITATGQRVTLRCSPRSGDLSVYWYQQSLDQGLQFLIQYYNGEERAKGNILERFSAQQFPDLHSELNLSSLELGDSALYFCASSGPFSGANVLTFGAGSRLTVL.

The chain carries TRBV10-3 and TRBJ1-5; 7 bases map to TRBD1. Germline CDR1 is ENHRY and CDR2 is SYGVKD. Germline trimming cut 6 bases from V and 4 bases from J; bases unmatched to any gene: 3. The CDR3 has 13 residues. The CDR3 DNA reads TGTGCCATCAGGGGACAGCAGAATCAGCCCCAGCATTTT. Amino acid sequence: CAIRGQQNQPQHF.

This chain connects TRBV4-3 to TRBJ1-1, with no clear D. Trimming removed 2 bases from V and 2 bases from J, with 9 bases in between. CDR1 and CDR2 from the germline V gene are LGHNA and YSLEER. The CDR3 extends over 14 amino acids. CDR3 sequence reads: CASSQSGRNTEAFF. Here the CDR3 DNA reads TGCGCCAGCAGCCAATCTGGCAGAAACACTGAAGCTTTCTTT.

The chain has TRBV6-1 and TRBJ2-7; TRBD2 aligns across 11 bases. The CDR3 covers 14 residues. Per germline, CDR1 MNHNS and CDR2 SASEGT. With V trimmed by 6 bases and J by 5 bases, 6 bases remained unmatched. The CDR3 region is CASSGGLAVHEQYF. The DNA of the CDR3 is TGTGCCAGCAGCGGGGGACTAGCGGTCCACGAGCAGTACTTC.

About this clone itself: A read error may produce the germline difference seen at one junction end. Other DNA sequences in this sample translate to the same CDR3. The chain is built from TRBV7-3 and TRBJ1-1; a possible D gene is TRBD1 (6 bases). The CDR3 spans 14 residues. Germline CDR1 and CDR2: SGHTA and FQGTGA. In DNA form, the CDR3 reads TGTGCCAGCAGCCTAACAGGGCCCGACACTGAAGCTTTCTTT. It yields the protein CASSLTGPDTEAFF.

The chain is built from TRBV5-4 and TRBJ2-1, with D possibly TRBD2 on 6 matching bases. V shed 2 bases and J shed 4 bases, with 10 bases lying between them. Germline V lookup: CDR1 SGHNT, CDR2 YYREEE (reference sequence). This CDR3 is 14 amino acids long. CDR3 sequence reads: CASSFERVYNEQFF. The CDR3 nucleotides read TGTGCCAGCAGCTTCGAGCGGGTATACAATGAGCAGTTCTTC.

The rearrangement links TRBV7-8 to TRBJ2-5, with TRBD1 matching over 9 bases. Germline lookup yields CDR1 SGHVS and CDR2 FQNEAQ. The CDR3 runs 15 residues. V was pared by 5 bases and J by 3 bases, with 7 bases of the junction left unmatched. DNA for the CDR3: TGTGCCAGCAGCATCGGGACAGGGAGAGAAGAGACCCAGTACTTC. Protein product: CASSIGTGREETQYF. Combining the CDR3 with reference TRBV7-8 and TRBJ2-5 gives the whole variable domain GAGVSQSPRYKVAKRGQDVALRCDPISGHVSLFWYQQALGQGPEFLTYFQNEAQLDKSGLPSDRFFAERPEGSVSTLKIQRTQQEDSAVYLCASSIGTGREETQYFGPGTRLLVL.

The chain links TRBV5-1 to TRBJ1-2; D perhaps matches TRBD1 (5 bases). V lost 1 base, J lost 3 bases, and 10 bases lay in between. Germline-derived CDR1 and CDR2 are SGHRS and YFSETQ. This CDR3 has 14 amino acids. The chain's CDR3 is CASSLTQGDYGYTF. The CDR3 coding sequence is TGCGCCAGCAGCTTGACTCAGGGAGACTATGGCTACACCTTC.

This sequence joins TRBV10-1 and TRBJ2-1; 11 nucleotides line up with TRBD2. The germline CDR1 and CDR2 sequences are WNHNN and SYGVQD (reference sequence). The trim removed 3 bases at V and 8 bases at J, leaving 3 bases unmatched. This CDR3 comprises 14 residues. CDR3 nucleotide sequence: TGCGCCAGCAGTGACTCTAGCGGGAGGCATGAGCAGTTCTTC. Protein: CASSDSSGRHEQFF.

The chain couples TRBV6-1 to TRBJ2-7, with 7 bases fitting TRBD1. This CDR3 spans 17 amino acids. V lost 4 bases to trimming and J lost 3 bases; unmatched junction nucleotides: 15. CDR1 is MNHNS and CDR2 is SASEGT in the germline V gene. The DNA of the CDR3 is TGTGCCAGCAGTGCCCCTGGGACAGCCCAGGTGGGCTACGAGCAGTACTTC. This encodes CASSAPGTAQVGYEQYF.

The chain has TRBV18 and TRBJ2-1; possible D gene TRBD1, 6 bases. The length of the CDR3 is 17 residues. Germline CDR1 and CDR2: KGHSH and LQKENI. V gave up 0 bases and J gave up 7 bases, with 19 bases separating them. The CDR3 DNA sequence: TGTGCCAGCTCACCACCCGACAGGCCCTCCGGTAGAAATGAGCAGTTCTTC. Residues: CASSPPDRPSGRNEQFF. Filled out from reference TRBV18 and TRBJ2-1, the complete variable domain reads NAGVMQNPRHLVRRRGQEARLRCSPMKGHSHVYWYRQLPEEGLKFMVYLQKENIIDESGMPKERFSAEFPKEGPSILRIQQVVRGDSAAYFCASSPPDRPSGRNEQFFGPGTRLTVL.

J is TRBJ2-7 and V is TRBV10-1; TRBD1 matches 11 bases. The junction had 9 bases not matched to a gene; V was cut back by 6 bases and J by 5 bases. Germline CDR1 WNHNN, CDR2 SYGVQD (reference sequence). The CDR3 consists of 15 residues. For the CDR3, the DNA is TGCGCCAGCAGCCGGACCGGGACAGGGGGAAACGAGCAGTACTTC. As protein: CASSRTGTGGNEQYF.

The rearrangement links TRBV5-1 to TRBJ2-3, with TRBD2 matching over 10 bases. With V trimmed by 4 bases and J by 2 bases, 10 bases remained unmatched. Germline CDR1 reads SGHRS; CDR2 reads YFSETQ. The CDR3 extends over 17 amino acids. CDR3: CASSAGPLAGDTDTQYF. Written as DNA, the CDR3 is TGCGCCAGCAGCGCAGGTCCCCTAGCGGGAGACACAGATACGCAGTATTTT.

V is TRBV9 and J is TRBJ1-2; the match to TRBD1 covers 8 bases. The CDR3 has 15 amino acids. V was clipped by 0 bases and J by 3 bases; unmatched bases: 4. Germline V lookup: CDR1 SGDLS, CDR2 YYNGEE. CDR3 protein: CASSVGQGADYGYTF. As DNA, the CDR3 is TGTGCCAGCAGCGTAGGGCAGGGGGCTGACTATGGCTACACCTTC.

To note about this clone: The sample holds other DNA sequences that translate to the same CDR3. V gene TRBV18 combines with J gene TRBJ2-5; 8 bases align to TRBD1. Germline-derived CDR1 and CDR2 are KGHSH and LQKENI. V trimming: 1 base; J trimming: 5 bases; junction bases outside the gene matches: 3. The CDR3 is 14 amino acids. The DNA of the CDR3 is TGTGCCAGCTCACCACGGACAGGGTTGGAGACCCAGTACTTC. Encoded protein: CASSPRTGLETQYF.

As for this clone: The sample carries other DNA sequences with the same CDR3. The chain links TRBV18 to TRBJ2-3, with 10 bases matching TRBD2. Germline V gives CDR1 KGHSH, CDR2 LQKENI. This CDR3 has 16 amino acids. V lost 1 base to trimming and J lost 2 bases; unmatched junction nucleotides: 3. CDR3 DNA sequence: TGTGCCAGCTCACCACGGCTAGCGGGGGCCACAGATACGCAGTATTTT. Residues: CASSPRLAGATDTQYF.

The chain employs TRBV5-1 and TRBJ1-4; no reliable D call. CDR1 and CDR2 from the germline V gene are SGHRS and YFSETQ. V was shortened by 6 bases and J by 5 bases, with 11 bases between the two germline ends. CDR3 length equals 13 residues. CDR3 sequence reads: CASTSVPNEKLFF. CDR3 sequence (DNA): TGCGCCAGCACGTCGGTACCAAATGAAAAACTGTTTTTT.

The V call is TRBV14, the J call TRBJ2-1; D possibly corresponds to TRBD2 (7 bases). V was clipped by 6 bases and J by 2 bases, with 14 bases between them. The length of the CDR3 is 15 residues. CDR1 and CDR2 (germline): SGHDN, FVKESK. CDR3: CASRPRGATYNEQFF. The CDR3 DNA is TGTGCCAGCAGGCCCCGGGGGGCCACCTACAATGAGCAGTTCTTC.

This clone is a singleton in its sample. The gene calls are TRBV7-2 and TRBJ2-5, with 10 bases fitting TRBD2. The V gene end was trimmed by 5 bases and the J gene end by 6 bases; junction bases not matched to a gene: 6. This CDR3 has 14 amino acids. CDR1 is SGHTA, CDR2 FQGNSA, per germline. CDR3 amino acids: CASSPSGRLKTQYF. CDR3 bases: TGTGCCAGCAGCCCTAGCGGGAGATTGAAGACCCAGTACTTC.

The V call is TRBV18, the J call TRBJ2-3, with 7 bases fitting TRBD1. This CDR3 region has 16 residues. The junction had 6 bases not matched to a gene; V was cut back by 3 bases and J by 0 bases. The germline V gene encodes CDR1 KGHSH and CDR2 LQKENI. CDR3 amino acids: CASSPLQGSSTDTQYF. Written as DNA, the CDR3 is TGTGCCAGCTCACCCCTACAGGGGTCTAGCACAGATACGCAGTATTTT. Supplemented by reference TRBV18 and TRBJ2-3, the full variable domain reads NAGVMQNPRHLVRRRGQEARLRCSPMKGHSHVYWYRQLPEEGLKFMVYLQKENIIDESGMPKERFSAEFPKEGPSILRIQQVVRGDSAAYFCASSPLQGSSTDTQYFGPGTRLTVL.

A single count supports this clone. The rearrangement links TRBV5-8 to TRBJ2-1, with 12 positions matching TRBD2. The V gene's germline CDR1 is SGHTS and CDR2 YDEGEE. The CDR3 is made up of 15 amino acids. V shed 4 bases, J shed 7 bases, and the junction held 6 bases outside the gene matches. In DNA form, the CDR3 reads TGTGCCAGCAGCGGGGGACTAGCGGGTTGGAATGAGCAGTTCTTC. This translates into CASSGGLAGWNEQFF. The full variable domain, with the rest looked up from reference TRBV5-8 and TRBJ2-1, is EAGVTQSPTHLIKTRGQQATLRCSPISGHTSVYWYQQALGLGLQFLLWYDEGEERNRGNFPPRFSGRQFPNYSSELNVNALELEDSALYLCASSGGLAGWNEQFFGPGTRLTVL.

The chain carries TRBV18 and TRBJ2-7; no clear D. V was clipped by 1 base and J by 0 bases, with 16 bases between them. Germline V gene lookup returns CDR1 KGHSH and CDR2 LQKENI. The length of the CDR3 is 17 residues. The chain's CDR3 is CASSPLGPPTGSYEQYF. CDR3 nucleotides: TGTGCCAGCTCACCACTGGGTCCGCCAACCGGCTCCTACGAGCAGTACTTC.